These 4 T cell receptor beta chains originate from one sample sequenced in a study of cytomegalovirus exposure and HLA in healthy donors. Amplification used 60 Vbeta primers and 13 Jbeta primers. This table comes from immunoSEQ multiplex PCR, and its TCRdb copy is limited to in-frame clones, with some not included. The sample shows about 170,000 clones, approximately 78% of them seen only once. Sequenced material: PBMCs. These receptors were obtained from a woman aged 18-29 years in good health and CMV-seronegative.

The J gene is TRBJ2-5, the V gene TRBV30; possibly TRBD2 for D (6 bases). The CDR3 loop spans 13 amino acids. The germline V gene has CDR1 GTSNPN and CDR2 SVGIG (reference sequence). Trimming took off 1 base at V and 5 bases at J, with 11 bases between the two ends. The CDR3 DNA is TGTGCCTGGAGTGGGGACTGGCGGGAGACCCAGTACTTC. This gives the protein CAWSGDWRETQYF.

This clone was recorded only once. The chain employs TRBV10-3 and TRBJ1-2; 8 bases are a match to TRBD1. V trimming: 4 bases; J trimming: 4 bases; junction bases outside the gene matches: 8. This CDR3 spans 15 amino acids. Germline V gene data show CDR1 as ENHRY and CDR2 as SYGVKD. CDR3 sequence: CAISAGTGYLYGYTF. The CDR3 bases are TGTGCCATCAGTGCCGGGACAGGATACCTCTATGGCTACACCTTC.

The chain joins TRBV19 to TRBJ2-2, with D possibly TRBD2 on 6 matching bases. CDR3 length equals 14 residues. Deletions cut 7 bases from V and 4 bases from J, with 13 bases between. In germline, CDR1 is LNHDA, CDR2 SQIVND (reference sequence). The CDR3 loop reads CASKTSRGTGELFF. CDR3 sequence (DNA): TGTGCCAGTAAAACTAGCCGTGGCACCGGGGAGCTGTTTTTT.

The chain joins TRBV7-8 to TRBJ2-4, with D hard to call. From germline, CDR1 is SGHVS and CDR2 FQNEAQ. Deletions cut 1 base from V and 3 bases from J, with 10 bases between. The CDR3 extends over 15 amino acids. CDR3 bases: TGTGCCAGCAGCTTAGGGAGATTAGGCAAAAACATTCAGTACTTC. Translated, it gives CASSLGRLGKNIQYF.